This TCR beta chain was identified during a study of molecular identifiers for immune sequencing clone quantification. Looking at the study overall: RNA, taken in replicates from around 20,000 or 100,000 naive CD8 cells, was split five ways, with four sequenced.

TCRdb called the PCR reads again in MiXCR, with one record for every CDR3 protein. The table lists about 320,000 distinct CDR3 sequences, over 20% of them singletons. About this clonotype: Its antigen is still unknown.

Study results and caveats: Clonotypes surpassing 20 RNA copies contained over 97% of effector molecules, versus under 1% in naive cells.

V trimming: 6 bases; J trimming: 2 bases; junction bases outside the gene matches: 16. Germline V gene data show CDR1 as LNHDA and CDR2 as SQIVND (reference sequence). This CDR3 has 18 residues. The TCR originated in a human donor in good health. Some libraries in this study had Jurkat cell RNA spiked in. This rearrangement joins TRBV19 to TRBJ2-3; TRBD1 matches at 8 bases. The sample comprised naive CD8+ T cells from blood, with Jurkat cell RNA spiked in. As to subset: FACS-sorted CD8+CD4-CCR7+CD45RA+ naive T cells. The CDR3 sequence is CASRPGTGRFRATDTQYF. DNA for the CDR3: TGTGCCAGTAGGCCCGGGACAGGCCGCTTTAGGGCCACAGATACGCAGTATTTT.